The following is a T cell receptor (beta chain) sequence with its context. These data belong to a study of shared clonotypes between healthy human individuals. The CDR3 spans 13 residues. V gave up 4 bases and J gave up 7 bases, with 11 bases separating them. CDR1 and CDR2 (germline): SGHRS, YFSETQ. Measured with immunoSEQ multiplex PCR; TCRdb has only the in-frame clones, and not every one. The repertoire holds around 500,000 clones, with roughly 78% as singletons. The source of this sequence is a woman aged 40 to 50 in good health. Some clones in this sample may be carry-over from other donors' samples. The J gene is TRBJ1-4, the V gene TRBV5-1; D not resolved. The sequenced sample consisted of PBMCs. This CDR3 reads CASSTVVGEKLFF. In DNA, the CDR3 is TGCGCCAGCAGCACGGTCGTGGGTGAAAAACTGTTTTTT.